This T cell receptor beta chain is from a study of cytomegalovirus exposure and HLA in healthy donors. Regarding the study as a whole: Accurate prediction of most subjects' HLA-A and HLA-B alleles from TCR beta sequences was reported.

This CDR3 comprises 15 residues. Looked up from germline, CDR1 is SQVTM and CDR2 is ANQGSEA. Trimming left V 1 base short and J 2 bases short, with 14 bases between. Vbeta (60) and Jbeta (13) primers were used in the PCR. Only in-frame clones appear in the TCRdb table, and some are missing; sequencing was by immunoSEQ multiplex PCR. The table records more than 130,000 clones, over 60% of them present only once. Concerning this clone: As yet, its antigen is unknown.

This chain connects TRBV29-1 to TRBJ2-5, with a weak D call TRBD2 (6 bases). Sequenced material: PBMCs. This sequence was found in a middle-aged man in good health and CMV-seropositive. CDR3 protein: CSVEVAGRLQETQYF. The CDR3 DNA follows: TGCAGCGTTGAAGTGGCAGGGAGGCTACAAGAGACCCAGTACTTC.